This T cell receptor (beta chain) was sequenced during a study of blood T cell repertoires in COVID-19. Whole-study context: Sites in the United States, Italy and Spain provided acute and convalescent COVID-19 samples. Sources were T cells, B-cell-depleted T cells, or PBMCs; the material itself was cDNA or gDNA.

Germline V gives CDR1 ENHRY, CDR2 SYGVKD. Trimming removed 6 bases from V and 1 base from J; junction bases left unmatched: 17. This CDR3 has 19 residues. Data came from immunoSEQ multiplex PCR; TCRdb stores just in-frame clones and leaves some out. This sample has approximately 350,000 clones, with more than 70% found just once. This TCR came from a woman in her 70s with COVID-19, enrolled during active disease. The chain uses TRBV10-3 and TRBJ2-4, with 8 positions matching TRBD1. The sequenced material came from peripheral blood. The CDR3 loop is CAISSGQGQLGTAKNIQYF. The CDR3 DNA follows: TGTGCCATCAGCTCAGGACAGGGCCAACTCGGGACGGCCAAAAACATTCAGTACTTC.